The rows below give T cell receptor beta chains drawn from one sample of a study of vaccination effects on CD4 cells after COVID-19. Method: immunoSEQ multiplex PCR; TCRdb's copy keeps in-frame clones and lacks some. The sample consists of 25,000 to 35,000 clones, roughly 80% of them appearing once. For these TCRs, the target antigens are not known. Material: CD4+ T cells from PBMCs cultured with SARS-CoV-2 spike peptides, obtained after COVID-19 vaccination. These receptors came from a human donor who received a COVID-19 vaccine. Some clones in this sample may be carry-over from other donors' samples. Each CDR3 is given with its conserved first and last residue. The D gene is left open where the match is weak. Some rows mark clone size as missing; the rest say once, few, many or name a class of expanded clone.

V gene	D gene	clone size	J gene	CDR3 DNA	CDR3 protein
TRBV5-1	TRBD2	-	TRBJ2-5	TGCGCCAGCAAACCCGGCGGGGGGCAACTAGAGACCCAGTACTTC	CASKPGGGQLETQYF
TRBV7-2	-	-	TRBJ1-2	TGTGCCAGCAGCTTAGCCGGGACTGGGAACTATGGCTACACCTTC	CASSLAGTGNYGYTF
TRBV5-1	-	-	TRBJ1-6	TGCGCCAGCAGCTTGACGGGGGCTCTGAGTAATTCACCCCTCCACTTT	CASSLTGALSNSPLHF
TRBV5-8	-	-	TRBJ2-3	TGTGCCAGCCCTCTGCCCCACTTTCTCCTTACCCTAACAGATACGCAGTATTTT	CASPLPHFLLTLTDTQYF
TRBV7-2	-	-	TRBJ2-1	TGTGCCAGCAGCCCACGTGGTGGGGCCGGGAATGAGCAGTTCTTC	CASSPRGGAGNEQFF
TRBV2	-	-	TRBJ2-3	TGTGCCAGCGGCGCGAGTTCTAGCACAGATACGCAGTATTTT	CASGASSSTDTQYF
TRBV18	TRBD2	once	TRBJ2-5	TGTGCCAGCTCACCAGGCCGCGGGGGGAGACAGACCCAGTACTTC	CASSPGRGGRQTQYF
TRBV5-1	-	-	TRBJ2-7	TGCGCCAGCAGATATGGGACCCGGACCTACGAGCAGTACTTC	CASRYGTRTYEQYF
TRBV30	TRBD1	medium-sized	TRBJ1-3	TGTGCCTGGAGGAAGGGACAGGGGGCATCGTCTGGAAACACCATATATTTT	CAWRKGQGASSGNTIYF
TRBV7-9	-	-	TRBJ1-1	TGTGCCAGCAGCCCGACCTCCGTAAACACTGAAGCTTTCTTT	CASSPTSVNTEAFF
TRBV10-1	-	-	TRBJ1-1	TGCGCCGCCCAACAAGGATTGAACACTGAAGCTTTCTTT	CAAQQGLNTEAFF
TRBV5-6	TRBD2	-	TRBJ2-3	TGTGCCAGCAGCTTATTCACGGGAGGGGGCACAGATACGCAGTATTTT	CASSLFTGGGTDTQYF
TRBV7-2	-	-	TRBJ1-1	TGTGCCAGCAGCTTATTGTGGAACACTGAAGCTTTCTTT	CASSLLWNTEAFF
TRBV6-5	TRBD1	-	TRBJ1-2	TGTGCCAGCAGTAAGAACCGGGACAGCAACTATGGCTACACCTTC	CASSKNRDSNYGYTF
TRBV18	TRBD2	-	TRBJ2-3	TGTGCCAGCTCACGAGGGACTAGCGGGCTTGTCGATACGCAGTATTTT	CASSRGTSGLVDTQYF
TRBV28	-	-	TRBJ1-2	TGTGCCAGCAGTTTATCAGGAGACGGCTACACCTTC	CASSLSGDGYTF
TRBV12-3/TRBV12-4	-	few	TRBJ1-6	TGTGCCAGCAGCCAAGGCTCACCCCTCCACTTT	CASSQGSPLHF
TRBV3-1/TRBV3-2	TRBD2	-	TRBJ2-3	TGTGCCAGCAGCCAAGTTCTAGCGGGGGGAGGGGCAGATACGCAGTATTTT	CASSQVLAGGGADTQYF
TRBV18	-	few	TRBJ1-1	TGTGCCAGCTCGCCTCAGGGGAACGCTGAAGCTTTCTTT	CASSPQGNAEAFF
TRBV7-2	-	-	TRBJ1-6	TGTGCCAGCAGTCCGACAGGTGATTCACCCCTCCACTTT	CASSPTGDSPLHF